Described below is a single TCR beta chain sequence and its context. The antigen this receptor binds is unknown. Base quality data are lacking; no much larger clone is found one base away. The sample comes from a study of OX40 agonist ivuxolimab in advanced cancers. General notes on the study: Ivuxolimab, which targeted the costimulatory receptor OX40 (CD134), was an agonistic, fully human IgG2 monoclonal antibody. Peripheral TCRbeta sequencing aimed to test whether ivuxolimab altered TCR sequence diversity and caused clonal T-cell expansion. Three dose-escalation patients achieved partial responses, one with hepatocellular carcinoma and two with cutaneous melanoma. A male proportion of roughly 80% and a mean age of 60 years, ranging from about 23 to 79, were recorded for the dose-escalation cohort. The monotherapy dose-escalation portion (N of about 52 patients) of the phase I ivuxolimab trial is reported in the paper. Intravenous ivuxolimab was administered to patients every 2 weeks at six dose levels: 0.01, 0.1, 0.3, 1.5, 3 and 10 mg/kg. Patients were allowed to have had prior anti-PD-1, anti-PD-L1 or anti-CTLA-4 therapy, and approximately 40% of the dose-escalation patients had previously received checkpoint inhibitors. Of the roughly 50 dose-escalation patients, hepatocellular carcinoma was present in around 20, melanoma in roughly 15, renal cell carcinoma in 9 and head and neck cancer in 9.

Patients with autoimmune disease history or receiving systemic immunosuppression were excluded from the trial. Peripheral blood for TCR sequencing was collected from all dose cohorts at baseline, on cycle 4 day 1, and on cycle 7 day 1. The samples were drawn from a first-in-human, open-label, multicenter phase I dose-escalation trial of ivuxolimab. The trial enrolled adults with locally advanced or metastatic head and neck squamous cell, hepatocellular, melanoma or renal cell carcinoma. Before TCR sequencing, CD4+ T cells and CD8+ T cells were sorted from peripheral blood as separate populations. On the study overall, not on this receptor specifically: Antigen specificity was not determined for the clonally expanded peripheral T cells. At doses of 0.1 to 3.0 mg/kg, clonal expansion of both CD4+ and CD8+ blood T cells was observed from baseline to week 6. In the 0.1-3.0 mg/kg groups, partial responders had among the lowest normalized peripheral clonal expansion, particularly in CD8+ T cells. On average, CD8+ T cells showed more expanded clones than CD4+ T cells after ivuxolimab. Low levels of normalized T-cell clonal expansion were also shown by some nonresponding patients.

The CDR3 runs 16 residues from the cysteine to the phenylalanine. CDR3 DNA is the only sequence kept; it has 48 bases, read in frame from the first base. Trimming accounts for 0 bases at V and 6 bases at J, while the number of junction bases matched to no gene is 6. CDR1 and CDR2 (LGHNA, YSLEER) derive from the germline V gene. Genomic DNA was isolated from the sorted cells so that the TCRbeta CDR3 region could be sequenced. The immunoSEQ Assay was used for sequencing of TCRbeta CDR3 regions. As stored in TCRdb, this immuneACCESS dataset retains in-frame rearrangements with V and J assigned. A fraction of the clones does not appear; measured against another copy, unresolved V genes explain less than half of the discrepancy, and the remainder lacks a known reason. The sample data list approximately 77,000 clones, and approximately 80% of these were observed just once. 0.45% to 0.6% of the sample is held by the ten biggest clonotypes.

The V gene is TRBV4-3 and the J gene is TRBJ2-1; 9 central bases correspond to TRBD2. This TCR derives from an adult with an advanced solid tumor such as melanoma, head and neck, liver or kidney cancer. The sample was CD4+ or CD8+ T cells sorted from blood, taken in a trial of the OX40 agonist ivuxolimab. DNA sequence: TGCGCCAGCAGCCAAGATTCGGCGCGGGGGGGCAATGAGCAGTTCTTC. Translation gives CASSQDSARGGNEQFF.